A single sample gave rise to the 18 T cell receptor beta chains below, sequenced in a study of Ad26.COV2.S vaccination and SARS-CoV-2 variants. Treatment reported: roughly 20 received Ad26.COV2.S at low or high dose, single or two shots; roughly 5 received placebo; per-sample allocation not given. Collection of the samples took place on day 63 after the first injection of vaccine or placebo. The repertoire was sequenced with immunoSEQ multiplex PCR; TCRdb's copy has only in-frame clones and lacks some. This sample carries about 400,000 clones, roughly 90% of them seen once, and the ten largest clones take 1.9%. The material was peripheral blood, obtained in a trial of Ad26.COV2.S vaccine versus placebo. Receptors were obtained from a person between 18 and 65 years old who received the Ad26.COV2.S COVID-19 vaccine or a placebo.

This rearrangement joins TRBV13 to TRBJ2-7; D unclear. The germline CDR1 and CDR2 sequences are PRHDT and FYEKMQ (reference sequence). V shed 4 bases and J shed 2 bases, with 15 bases lying between them. There are 15 residues in the CDR3. The CDR3 DNA sequence: TGTGCCAGCAGCTCAAGCCCGGACGGCCCCTACGAGCAGTACTTC. Its translation: CASSSSPDGPYEQYF. The variable domain in full, with the rest retrieved from reference TRBV13 and TRBJ2-7, is AAGVIQSPRHLIKEKRETATLKCYPIPRHDTVYWYQQGPGQDPQFLISFYEKMQSDKGSIPDRFSAQQFSDYHSELNMSSLELGDSALYFCASSSSPDGPYEQYFGPGTRLTVT.

This clone was counted a single time. The J gene is TRBJ1-2, the V gene TRBV2, with D uncertain. CDR3 length: 16 residues. V lost 4 bases to trimming and J lost 3 bases, with 18 bases between them. Looked up from germline, CDR1 is SNHLY and CDR2 is FYNNEI. The CDR3 loop reads CASSGYRGELDYGYTF. The CDR3 DNA reads as TGTGCCAGCAGTGGTTACCGGGGTGAGTTGGACTATGGCTACACCTTC.

The rearrangement links TRBV27 to TRBJ2-7, with 9 bases that match TRBD1. This CDR3 is 14 amino acids long. Germline V gene sequence: CDR1 MNHEY, CDR2 SMNVEV (reference sequence). The V and J ends lost 6 bases and 2 bases, in that order; junction bases with no gene match: 5. The CDR3 is CASSRDRATYEQYF. The CDR3 DNA is TGTGCCAGCAGCCGGGACAGGGCCACCTACGAGCAGTACTTC.

The rearrangement joins TRBV5-1 to TRBJ1-1; TRBD1 is a possible D gene (6 bases). CDR3 length equals 13 residues. Looked up from germline, CDR1 is SGHRS and CDR2 is YFSETQ. V lost 5 bases and J lost 0, with 8 bases in between. CDR3 residues: CASRPGVNTEAFF. CDR3 in DNA: TGCGCCAGCAGGCCAGGGGTGAACACTGAAGCTTTCTTT.

This chain joins TRBV11-2 and TRBJ1-1, with 7 bases identical to TRBD1. The CDR3 sequence is 16 residues long. Looked up from germline, CDR1 is SGHAT and CDR2 is FQNNGV. V lost 1 base and J lost 1; bases outside the gene matches: 6. The CDR3 region has the DNA TGTGCCAGCAGCTTAGGCACAGGGGAGGAGAACACTGAAGCTTTCTTT. It specifies CASSLGTGEENTEAFF.

This chain uses TRBV27 with TRBJ2-7; D gene ambiguous. The CDR3 totals 13 residues. The V gene's germline CDR1 is MNHEY and CDR2 SMNVEV (reference sequence). V lost 8 bases to trimming and J lost 2 bases, with 13 bases between them. CDR3: CASGTGVTYEQYF. DNA of the CDR3: TGTGCCAGCGGAACGGGTGTTACCTACGAGCAGTACTTC.

As DNA, the CDR3 is TGTGCCAGTAGGACACTAGCGGGAGAGACAGATACGCAGTATTTT. Protein sequence: CASRTLAGETDTQYF. The chain has TRBV19 and TRBJ2-3; 11 nucleotides agree with TRBD2. The CDR3 is 15 amino acids. The trim removed 6 bases at V and 3 bases at J, leaving 5 bases unmatched. Germline loops: CDR1 LNHDA, CDR2 SQIVND (reference sequence).

The genes are TRBV5-1 and TRBJ1-4; D is possibly TRBD1 (5 bases). CDR3 length equals 15 residues. With 4 bases removed from V and 3 bases from J, the gap between germline ends came to 13 bases. CDR1 is SGHRS and CDR2 is YFSETQ in the germline V gene. CDR3 nucleotide sequence: TGCGCCAGCAGCCCGGTGGGGCCTCCTAATGAAAAACTGTTTTTT. Translated, it gives CASSPVGPPNEKLFF.

CDR3 in amino acids: CASSDRDIVNQPQHF. In nucleotides, the CDR3 is TGTGCCAGCAGTGATAGGGACATAGTCAATCAGCCCCAGCATTTT. The chain has TRBV6-1 and TRBJ1-5; a possible D gene is TRBD1 (6 bases). Germline lookup yields CDR1 MNHNS and CDR2 SASEGT. There are 15 residues in the CDR3. V gave up 3 bases and J gave up 3 bases, with 12 bases separating them.

This chain joins TRBV19 and TRBJ1-1; no clear D gene. The germline V gene has CDR1 LNHDA and CDR2 SQIVND (reference sequence). The CDR3 has 15 amino acids. With 0 bases removed from V and 7 bases from J, the gap between germline ends came to 15 bases. The CDR3, as DNA: TGTGCCAGTAGTATAGATCGTGTCCCGTCGAGTGAAGCTTTCTTT. This sequence encodes CASSIDRVPSSEAFF.

The chain has TRBV6-1 and TRBJ2-3; D gene unclear. Trimming took off 0 bases at V and 5 bases at J, with 9 bases between the two ends. CDR3 length equals 14 residues. CDR1 is MNHNS and CDR2 is SASEGT in the germline V gene. Here the CDR3 reads CASSEAQGVDTQYF. The CDR3 coding sequence is TGTGCCAGCAGTGAAGCCCAAGGTGTAGATACGCAGTATTTT.

V usage is TRBV7-6 and J usage is TRBJ2-5, with 10 bases that match TRBD2. Germline V lookup: CDR1 SGHVS, CDR2 FNYEAQ. The CDR3 totals 14 residues. The trim removed 6 bases at V and 5 bases at J, leaving 6 bases unmatched. The CDR3 DNA sequence: TGTGCCAGCAGTCTAGCGGGAGAAGCGGAGACCCAGTACTTC. Its translation: CASSLAGEAETQYF.

V gene TRBV3-1 (or the pseudogene TRBV3-2) combines with J gene TRBJ2-7, with 7 positions matching TRBD2. From germline, CDR1 is LGHDT and CDR2 YNNKEL (reference sequence). With 4 bases clipped from V and 0 bases from J, the junction kept 6 bases outside the gene matches. This CDR3 has 15 residues. The CDR3 protein is CASSPGTTSSYEQYF. The CDR3 nucleotides read TGTGCCAGCAGCCCCGGGACTACCAGCTCCTACGAGCAGTACTTC.

This clone was seen only once. This chain connects TRBV9 to TRBJ2-5; D gene ambiguous. This CDR3 is built from 13 residues. The V end lost 4 bases, the J end lost 1 base, and 8 bases lay between the germline ends. The germline V gene has CDR1 SGDLS and CDR2 YYNGEE. The CDR3 reads CASSRAIQETQYF. The CDR3 DNA follows: TGTGCCAGCAGCCGGGCAATCCAAGAGACCCAGTACTTC. Full variable domain (outside the CDR3, taken from reference TRBV9 and TRBJ2-5): DSGVTQTPKHLITATGQRVTLRCSPRSGDLSVYWYQQSLDQGLQFLIQYYNGEERAKGNILERFSAQQFPDLHSELNLSSLELGDSALYFCASSRAIQETQYFGPGTRLLVL.

With respect to this clone: This CDR3 is also generated by other DNA sequences in the sample. This chain joins TRBV7-2 and TRBJ1-4; 10 positions agree with TRBD1. Germline loops: CDR1 SGHTA, CDR2 FQGNSA. V lost 5 bases, J lost 7 bases, and 4 bases stayed unmatched. This CDR3 has 14 residues. This CDR3 is CASSQGQGGEKLFF. DNA for the CDR3: TGTGCCAGCAGCCAAGGACAGGGGGGTGAAAAACTGTTTTTT.

The chain uses TRBV6-5 and TRBJ2-5; D unresolved. Germline loops: CDR1 MNHEY, CDR2 SVGAGI. With 5 bases removed from V and 4 bases from J, the gap between germline ends came to 5 bases. The CDR3 consists of 11 residues. CDR3 in DNA: TGTGCCAGCAGTCACGTAGAGACCCAGTACTTC. Translation: CASSHVETQYF.

This chain joins TRBV4-1 and TRBJ2-7, with 10 bases identical to TRBD1. Germline V lookup: CDR1 MGHRA, CDR2 YSYEKL. J gave up 0 bases and V 3 bases, and 2 bases lay outside the gene matches. The CDR3 length is 15 residues. For the CDR3, the DNA is TGCGCCAGCAGCCAGAGGACAGGGGGCTCCTACGAGCAGTACTTC. Protein sequence: CASSQRTGGSYEQYF.

The chain links TRBV5-1 to TRBJ2-1; 12 bases are shared with TRBD2. This CDR3 has 14 residues. Trimming at V came to 3 bases and at J to 9 bases, leaving 4 bases not matched to a gene. Germline-derived CDR1 and CDR2 are SGHRS and YFSETQ. CDR3 sequence reads: CASSWTSGTGEQFF. The CDR3 nucleotides are TGCGCCAGCAGCTGGACTAGCGGGACTGGTGAGCAGTTCTTC.